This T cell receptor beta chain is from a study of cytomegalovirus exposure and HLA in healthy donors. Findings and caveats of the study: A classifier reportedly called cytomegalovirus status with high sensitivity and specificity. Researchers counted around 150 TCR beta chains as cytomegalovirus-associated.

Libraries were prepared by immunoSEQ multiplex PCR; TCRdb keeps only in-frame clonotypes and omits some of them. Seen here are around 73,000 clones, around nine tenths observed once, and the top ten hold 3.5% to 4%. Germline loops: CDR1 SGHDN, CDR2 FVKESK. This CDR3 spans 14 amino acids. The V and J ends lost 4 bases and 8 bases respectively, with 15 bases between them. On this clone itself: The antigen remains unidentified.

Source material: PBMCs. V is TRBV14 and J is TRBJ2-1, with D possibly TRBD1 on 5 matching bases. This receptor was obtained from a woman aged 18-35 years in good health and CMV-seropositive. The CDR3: CASSPSAGWDEQFF. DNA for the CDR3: TGTGCCAGCAGCCCCAGTGCAGGGTGGGATGAGCAGTTCTTC.